The 15 T cell receptor beta chains in this list originate from one sample, sequenced in a study of T cell changes during pregnancy in multiple sclerosis. The table came from immunoSEQ multiplex PCR; TCRdb's copy has only in-frame clones and leaves some out. This table holds about 40,000 clones, approximately 94% found once. The input for sequencing was peripheral blood, taken before pregnancy. These TCRs come from a female donor with multiple sclerosis, enrolled in a pregnancy study.

The chain has TRBV6-6 and TRBJ2-5, with 7 bases lining up with TRBD2. The CDR3 runs to 14 residues. CDR1 MNHNY and CDR2 SVGAGI come from the germline V gene (reference sequence). Trimming took 2 bases from V and 2 from J; bases not matched to a gene: 2. CDR3: CASSYPAGQETQYF. CDR3 bases: TGTGCCAGCAGTTACCCAGCGGGACAAGAGACCCAGTACTTC.

The CDR3 region is CAAGVSSGANVLTF. CDR3 sequence (DNA): TGTGCTGCCGGGGTCAGCTCTGGGGCCAACGTCCTGACTTTC. The chain joins TRBV19 to TRBJ2-6; TRBD2 might be the D (5 bases). CDR3 size: 14 residues. Germline CDR1 reads LNHDA; CDR2 reads SQIVND (reference sequence).

The chain couples TRBV4-3 to TRBJ1-3; TRBD1 might be the D (5 bases). The V gene lost 0 bases and the J gene lost 3 bases, with 12 bases spanning the gap. The germline CDR1 and CDR2 sequences are LGHNA and YSLEER. The CDR3 totals 16 residues. The CDR3 spells CASSQDAGLIGNTIYF. The CDR3 region has the DNA TGCGCCAGCAGCCAAGATGCGGGGCTAATTGGAAACACCATATATTTT.

J is TRBJ2-2 and V is TRBV5-4, with 7 bases lining up with TRBD2. Germline CDR1 reads SGHNT; CDR2 reads YYREEE (reference sequence). The CDR3 sequence is 16 residues long. V gave up 4 bases and J gave up 0 bases; unmatched junction bases: 6. CDR3 in amino acids: CASSPPGRPNTGELFF. As DNA, the CDR3 is TGTGCCAGCAGCCCGCCCGGGAGGCCGAACACCGGGGAGCTGTTTTTT.

The chain is built from TRBV6-5 and TRBJ1-4; TRBD1 might be the D (6 bases). Germline loops: CDR1 MNHEY, CDR2 SVGAGI. V was shortened by 7 bases and J by 6 bases, with 12 bases between the two germline ends. The CDR3 is 13 amino acids. Written as DNA, the CDR3 is TGTGCCAGCACAGGACAGAGCCATGAAAAACTGTTTTTT. Residues: CASTGQSHEKLFF.

V usage is TRBV28 and J usage is TRBJ2-5; D is undetermined. V dropped 2 bases and J dropped 1 base, with 11 bases sitting between them. Looked up from germline, CDR1 is MDHEN and CDR2 is SYDVKM. The CDR3 has 15 amino acids. The CDR3 coding sequence is TGTGCCAGCAGTTTAAGGTACAGCCTCCAAGAGACCCAGTACTTC. Translation: CASSLRYSLQETQYF.

CDR3 DNA: TGTGCCAGCAGTGGGCTAGCGGGAGGGTACCAAGAGACCCAGTACTTC. Protein: CASSGLAGGYQETQYF. The chain uses TRBV2 and TRBJ2-5; 12 bases fit TRBD2. V was clipped by 4 bases and J by 0 bases; unmatched bases: 3. The length of the CDR3 is 16 residues. The germline gives CDR1 SNHLY, CDR2 FYNNEI.

V gene TRBV5-1 combines with J gene TRBJ2-1; 10 bases are shared with TRBD1. There are 15 residues in the CDR3. Trimming removed 2 bases from V and 6 bases from J; junction bases left unmatched: 5. Germline CDR1 and CDR2: SGHRS and YFSETQ. CDR3 DNA: TGCGCCAGCAGCTTCACCGGGACAGGGGTCAATGAGCAGTTCTTC. Translation: CASSFTGTGVNEQFF.

As DNA, the CDR3 is TGTGCCAGCAGGAAACTGACAGGGTCAGGGAATGAGCAGTTCTTC. Encoded protein: CASRKLTGSGNEQFF. The genes are TRBV2 and TRBJ2-1; 7 bases map to TRBD1. CDR1 is SNHLY, CDR2 FYNNEI, per germline. V trimming: 6 bases; J trimming: 7 bases; junction bases outside the gene matches: 12. The CDR3 loop spans 15 amino acids. Full variable domain (remainder filled in from reference TRBV2 and TRBJ2-1): EPEVTQTPSHQVTQMGQEVILRCVPISNHLYFYWYRQILGQKVEFLVSFYNNEISEKSEIFDDQFSVERPDGSNFTLKIRSTKLEDSAMYFCASRKLTGSGNEQFFGPGTRLTVL.

This clone was seen once. The V call is TRBV4-1, the J call TRBJ2-1, with D tentatively TRBD1 (6 bases). V was trimmed by 3 bases and J by 4 bases, leaving 16 bases between them. Germline-derived CDR1 and CDR2 are MGHRA and YSYEKL. This CDR3 contains 16 residues. CDR3 region: CASSQSSGDPYNEQFF. In nucleotides, the CDR3 is TGCGCCAGCAGCCAGTCCTCAGGGGACCCGTACAATGAGCAGTTCTTC.

With regard to this clone: At one end, the junction sequence differs from germline, possibly due to a read error. The chain uses TRBV28 and TRBJ1-1; D not resolved. The CDR3 is 10 residues long. Germline lookup yields CDR1 MDHEN and CDR2 SYDVKM. The CDR3 DNA reads TGTGCGAGCAGACGGGGTGAAGCTTTCTTT. Translated: CASRRGEAFF.

The rearrangement joins TRBV10-2 to TRBJ2-1; 9 bases are a match to TRBD2. Germline V lookup: CDR1 WSHSY, CDR2 SAAADI. The CDR3 length is 13 residues. Unmatched junction bases numbered 3, after V lost 6 bases and J lost 6 bases. This CDR3 reads CASRGREGNEQFF. The CDR3 DNA reads TGCGCCAGCAGGGGGCGGGAGGGCAATGAGCAGTTCTTC.

The rearrangement links TRBV19 to TRBJ1-4, with D possibly matching TRBD1 (5 bases). This CDR3 is 16 amino acids long. Trimming removed 3 bases at V and 1 base at J, with 12 bases between. Germline assignment: CDR1 LNHDA and CDR2 SQIVND (reference sequence). CDR3 sequence reads: CASSIGQGVTNEKLFF. CDR3 DNA sequence: TGTGCCAGTAGTATTGGCCAGGGTGTAACTAATGAAAAACTGTTTTTT.

This clone was recorded only once. This chain connects TRBV2 to TRBJ2-7; D might be TRBD1 (6 bases). This CDR3 comprises 14 residues. V was cut by 5 bases and J by 2 bases, with 13 bases left in between. CDR1 is SNHLY and CDR2 is FYNNEI in the germline V gene. The chain's CDR3 is CASSYRDTPYEQYF. DNA for the CDR3: TGTGCCAGCAGTTACCGGGACACTCCCTACGAGCAGTACTTC.

The CDR3 reads CASSERGLGAAYNEQFF. The CDR3, as DNA: TGCGCCAGCAGTGAAAGGGGACTGGGAGCGGCCTACAATGAGCAGTTCTTC. This chain joins TRBV10-1 and TRBJ2-1, with D perhaps TRBD2 (6 bases). This CDR3 spans 17 amino acids. Trimming shortened V by 3 bases and J by 2 bases, and 17 bases separated the two germline ends. Germline CDR1 WNHNN, CDR2 SYGVQD (reference sequence).